This T cell receptor beta chain stems from a study of early stage breast cancer tumors. Germline V gene sequence: CDR1 MDHEN, CDR2 SYDVKM. This CDR3 has 16 amino acids. V dropped 1 base and J dropped 5; count of bases not matched to a gene: 7. Study-wide results and limits: Tumors had approximately 2.5-fold higher T cell density than normal breast. Most shared enriched TCRB sequences were commonly generated ones.

Each sample had two DNA replicates, approximately 0.49 ug blood or around 1.6 ug tissue. The data were produced by immunoSEQ multiplex PCR, yet TCRdb's version contains in-frame clones alone and is incomplete. This sample has tens of thousands of clones, with 60% to 80% found just once. About this clone: Its specificity is unknown.

The chain joins TRBV28 to TRBJ2-5, with 10 bases fitting TRBD1. The sequenced material came from breast tumor tissue. This sequence originates from a young adult with breast cancer. The CDR3 bases are TGTGCCAGCAGTTTATCGGGACAGGGGCTCCAGGAGACCCAGTACTTC. This gives the protein CASSLSGQGLQETQYF.